Reported below is one T cell receptor (beta chain). Only a few counts were recorded for this clonotype. The target of this receptor is not known. Nothing much larger sits one base from this clone, and base qualities are not available. The sample originates from a study of T-cell reconstitution after alpha-beta-depleted transplantation in children (dated by TCRdb to 2016 to 2017). About the full investigation: The study quantitatively tracked T-cell immune reconstitution after TCRalphabeta/CD19-depleted allogeneic hematopoietic cell transplantation in children using TCR repertoire profiling.

The CDR3 runs 13 amino acids, cysteine and phenylalanine included. The CDR3 DNA has 39 bases and is translated from base 1. The germline V gene specifies SGHTA as CDR1 and FQGTGA as CDR2. V drops 4 bases and J drops 4 bases, leaving 9 bases in between. Library generation was performed with PCR. The sequencer listed for this sample is Illumina HiSeq 2500. TCR libraries were prepared with molecular barcoding, using unique molecular identifiers to normalize TCRbeta repertoire quantification. Through fastp at Q25 and MiXCR, TCRdb rebuilt clones from the public reads, retaining in-frame beta chains. Identical CDR3 protein sequences are pooled into one entry, listed with their most common genes and DNA. Present in this sample are 700,000 to 950,000 distinct CDR3 sequences, around 15% of which were seen just once. In total, the top ten clones hold around 5% of the sample. General conclusions and limits of the study: Over subsequent months, a decline in hyperexpanded clone frequencies was noted, and after one year, T-cell counts and TCRbeta diversity were mostly ascribed to newly produced T cells. The apparently early alphabetaT-cell count recovery about two months after transplant was reportedly dependent on only several hundred rapidly expanded clones derived from non-depleted graft cells. The high TCRbeta diversity at day 60 in some patients was ascribed to recipient T cells and intrathymic progenitors that had survived conditioning.

In light of the paper, this sample's treatment or condition label describes: allogeneic hematopoietic cell transplantation with graft depleted of TCRalphabeta T cells and CD19 B cells. The children who served as transplant recipients had been given grafts of TCRalphabeta/CD19-depleted allogeneic hematopoietic cells. The receptor's source is a male patient younger than 18 who had a stem cell transplant for acute lymphoblastic leukemia, so the T cells may come from the graft donor. Sequenced here: PBMCs, mostly from graft donor cells, sampled 360 days after TCRalphabeta/CD19-depleted stem cell transplant. The chain employs TRBV7-3 and TRBJ2-3; no D gene can be assigned with confidence. The CDR3 amino acid sequence is: CASSSHDADTQYF. The DNA sequence is given as TGTGCCAGCAGCTCCCACGACGCAGATACGCAGTATTTT. Reference TRBV7-3 and TRBJ2-3 genes cover what lies past the CDR3, so the full variable domain is GAGVSQTPSNKVTEKGKYVELRCDPISGHTALYWYRQSLGQGPEFLIYFQGTGAADDSGLPNDRFFAVRPEGSVSTLKIQRTERGDSAVYLCASSSHDADTQYFGPGTRLTVL.